This record covers a single TCR beta chain. The V end was cut by 1 base, the J end by 4 bases, with 12 bases between. CDR3 length: 15 residues. Germline V gives CDR1 SGHTS, CDR2 YDEGEE. These data originate in a study of T cells in narcolepsy. Only in-frame clones appear in the TCRdb table, and some are missing; sequencing was by immunoSEQ multiplex PCR. The sample contains some 25,000 clones, over 75% of which appear only once. The chain carries TRBV5-8 and TRBJ1-5, with a weak D call TRBD1 (6 bases). The sample taken for sequencing was memory (CD45RA-) CD4+ T cells from blood. This TCR derives from a human donor in good health. The CDR3 sequence: CASSLQGSENQPQHF. DNA for the CDR3: TGTGCCAGCAGCTTGCAGGGGAGTGAAAATCAGCCCCAGCATTTT.